This T cell receptor beta chain derives from a study of early T cells in non-severe SARS-CoV-2 infection. Study-level background: Chains from this unsorted whole-blood bulk RNA could not be paired. The study's findings and limits: A preference for anti-spike CD8 responses marked VDJdb matching, which missed private and CD4 specificities.

With regard to this clonotype: Its antigen remains unidentified.

Unique molecular identifier tags were affixed to discrete cDNA molecules. Using its own MiXCR run on the 5' RACE reads, TCRdb lists one record per CDR3 protein. Altogether fewer than 75,000 distinct CDR3 sequences are present, roughly 18% being singletons, with the ten largest covering approximately 9%. Germline V gene data show CDR1 as SGHTA and CDR2 as FQGNSA. Trimming removed 3 bases at V and 2 bases at J, with 14 bases between. The CDR3 has 16 residues. This sequence joins TRBV7-2 and TRBJ1-5; D is unresolved. This TCR was recovered from an adult who was a healthcare worker with PCR-confirmed SARS-CoV-2 infection or an uninfected control (not recorded which). The source was whole blood, collected at baseline. The CDR3 DNA reads TGTGCCAGCAGCTTGAACACCCAAGGAGGCAATCAGCCCCAGCATTTT. Its translation is CASSLNTQGGNQPQHF.